What follows are 15 T cell receptor beta chains derived from one specimen sequenced in a study of breast tumors, draining lymph nodes, adjacent tissues. TCRdb called the multiplex PCR reads again in MiXCR, with one record for every CDR3 protein. The profile shows tens of thousands of distinct CDR3 sequences, around 68% of them singletons. The sample was tumor-adjacent breast tissue. All receptors come from a female donor with breast cancer. Some clones in this sample may be carry-over from other donors' samples.

This clonotype was observed a single time. V is TRBV15 and J is TRBJ1-5; D call uncertain. The CDR3 is 18 amino acids. Germline values: CDR1 LNHNV, CDR2 YYDKDF (reference sequence). The V end lost 4 bases, the J end lost 1 base, and 20 bases lay between the germline ends. The CDR3 bases are TGTGCCACCAGCACAACCGGCATAGGGCACCCAAGCAATCAGCCCCAGCATTTT. Protein: CATSTTGIGHPSNQPQHF.

The chain links TRBV18 to TRBJ1-3; the D is unclear. Trimming removed 3 bases at V and 0 bases at J, with 12 bases between. Germline-derived CDR1 and CDR2 are KGHSH and LQKENI. The CDR3 has 16 residues. The CDR3 is CASSPTADVSGNTIYF. For the CDR3, the DNA is TGTGCCAGCTCACCCACAGCGGACGTCTCTGGAAACACCATATATTTT. Based on the CDR3 plus reference TRBV18 and TRBJ1-3, the full variable domain is NAGVMQNPRHLVRRRGQEARLRCSPMKGHSHVYWYRQLPEEGLKFMVYLQKENIIDESGMPKERFSAEFPKEGPSILRIQQVVRGDSAAYFCASSPTADVSGNTIYFGEGSWLTVV.

The chain couples TRBV6-1 to TRBJ2-3, with 13 bases identical to TRBD2. Germline CDR1 reads MNHNS; CDR2 reads SASEGT. The CDR3 sequence is 15 residues long. Germline trimming cut 4 bases from V and 4 bases from J; bases unmatched to any gene: 2. CDR3 DNA sequence: TGTGCCAGCAGTGGGACTAGCGGGAGCCCAGATACGCAGTATTTT. Translating gives CASSGTSGSPDTQYF.

Points on this clonotype: This could be a read error, since a much larger clone is one nucleotide away. The CDR3 carries no conserved terminal phenylalanine or tryptophan, so it likely arises from a read error. The chain carries TRBV6-1 and TRBJ2-1; TRBD2 aligns across 15 bases. V dropped 7 bases and J dropped 1; count of bases not matched to a gene: 8. CDR1 is MNHNS, CDR2 SASEGT, per germline. The CDR3 is 18 residues long. CDR3: CASTPGTSGGLSYNEQFL. DNA of the CDR3: TGTGCCAGCACCCCAGGGACTAGCGGGGGGCTGTCCTACAATGAGCAGTTCTTA.

This chain connects TRBV10-1 to TRBJ2-3, with 7 bases identical to TRBD2. V trimming: 5 bases; J trimming: 5 bases; junction bases outside the gene matches: 4. The CDR3 spans 13 residues. Looked up from germline, CDR1 is WNHNN and CDR2 is SYGVQD (reference sequence). Here the CDR3 DNA reads TGCGCCAGCAGTTTTATAGCGGGAGATACGCAGTATTTT. It codes for CASSFIAGDTQYF.

This clonotype is labeled large (0.1 to 1%). The chain links TRBV10-3 to TRBJ1-2, with 9 bases lining up with TRBD1. V shed 7 bases and J 2 bases; nucleotides not matched to a gene: 5. There are 14 residues in the CDR3. Germline V gene data show CDR1 as ENHRY and CDR2 as SYGVKD. This CDR3 is CAIKVQGANYGYTF. CDR3 bases: TGTGCCATCAAGGTACAGGGGGCCAACTATGGCTACACCTTC.

This clonotype has a single count. V usage is TRBV20-1 and J usage is TRBJ2-1; 13 bases line up with TRBD2. Germline CDR1 DFQATT, CDR2 SNEGSKA (reference sequence). The CDR3 length is 16 residues. Trimming removed 5 bases from V and 7 bases from J; junction bases left unmatched: 11. CDR3 residues: CSAYARTSGSWNEQFF. The CDR3 region has the DNA TGCAGTGCTTACGCAAGGACTAGCGGGAGTTGGAATGAGCAGTTCTTC.

This clonotype was counted only a few times. The chain has TRBV27 and TRBJ2-7, with 10 nucleotides matching TRBD1. Germline V CDR1 and CDR2: MNHEY, SMNVEV (reference sequence). Trimming took 0 bases from V and 9 from J; bases not matched to a gene: 26. This CDR3 is 21 amino acids long. CDR3 sequence reads: CASSLSAPRTRTGGSTRVQYF. For the CDR3, the DNA is TGTGCCAGCAGTTTATCCGCCCCCCGCACTAGGACAGGGGGGTCTACCAGGGTGCAGTACTTC.

There are a few counts of this clonotype. The chain links TRBV12-3 or TRBV12-4 to TRBJ1-3, with TRBD1 identical over 10 bases. The length of the CDR3 is 14 residues. V was clipped by 5 bases and J by 7 bases; unmatched bases: 5. CDR3 in DNA: TGTGCCAGCAGTCTGACAGGGGGCTACAACACCATATATTTT. It codes for CASSLTGGYNTIYF.

The genes are TRBV6-1 and TRBJ1-2; D is uncertain. Trimming pared 2 bases from V and 0 bases from J, leaving 4 bases between. Germline V CDR1 and CDR2: MNHNS, SASEGT. This CDR3 region has 13 residues. The CDR3 DNA reads TGTGCCAGCAGTGAAAGGGCTAACTATGGCTACACCTTC. This translates into CASSERANYGYTF.

This clonotype is medium-sized (0.01 to 0.1%) in the sample. The chain recombines TRBV20-1 with TRBJ2-5; D might be TRBD2 (6 bases). Germline V gene sequence: CDR1 DFQATT, CDR2 SNEGSKA (reference sequence). The CDR3 has 13 residues. V was shortened by 6 bases and J by 4 bases, with 15 bases between the two germline ends. The CDR3 coding sequence is TGCAGTGCCGTGCCGGGACTTCGAGAGACCCAGTACTTC. Protein: CSAVPGLRETQYF.

The chain links TRBV6-4 to TRBJ2-7, with D hard to call. CDR3 size: 14 residues. Trimming pared 3 bases from V and 3 bases from J, leaving 12 bases between. The germline V gene encodes CDR1 MRHNA and CDR2 SNTAGT. CDR3 sequence: CASSEVTDGYEQYF. Written as DNA, the CDR3 is TGTGCCAGCAGTGAAGTGACGGACGGCTACGAGCAGTACTTC.

This clonotype appeared a single time. The chain combines TRBV20-1 with TRBJ2-1; D call uncertain. Germline-derived CDR1 and CDR2 are DFQATT and SNEGSKA (reference sequence). V lost 2 bases and J lost 4, with 9 bases in between. CDR3 length: 13 residues. The DNA for the CDR3 is TGCAGTGCTAGACTACGGATTTACAATGAGCAGTTCTTC. It codes for CSARLRIYNEQFF.

This clonotype was observed at least ten times. The chain links TRBV27 to TRBJ2-7; 10 nucleotides align to TRBD1. Germline assignment: CDR1 MNHEY and CDR2 SMNVEV (reference sequence). V shed 6 bases, J shed 5 bases, and the junction held 10 bases outside the gene matches. The CDR3 is 15 residues long. CDR3 nucleotide sequence: TGTGCCAGCAGGGCTGGACAGGGGGGACTGAACGAGCAGTACTTC. This codes for CASRAGQGGLNEQYF.

The chain uses TRBV10-3 and TRBJ2-5; weak D call: TRBD1 (5 bases). The CDR3 runs to 15 residues. The ends were cut back, 0 bases at V and 2 bases at J, with 10 bases in the middle. Germline-derived CDR1 and CDR2 are ENHRY and SYGVKD. CDR3 in DNA: TGTGCCATCAGTGAGTCGGACAAACCACAAGAGACCCAGTACTTC. This codes for CAISESDKPQETQYF.